This TCR beta chain was sequenced in a study of T cells after yellow fever vaccination. Trimming pared 5 bases from V and 4 bases from J, leaving 2 bases between. The CDR3 runs 10 residues. Germline assignment: CDR1 SEHNR and CDR2 FQNEAQ (reference sequence). In its sample, this clonotype was seen many times. A single record per CDR3 protein comes from TCRdb applying MiXCR to the 5' RACE reads. There are hundreds of thousands of distinct CDR3 sequences in the sample; roughly 3.5% occur only once, and about a quarter lies in the top ten. The sequence was obtained from a man aged 18 to 29 who received the YFV17D yellow fever vaccine. The source material was PBMCs, sampled on the day of the yellow fever booster vaccination. The chain is built from TRBV7-9 and TRBJ1-1; D remains ambiguous. CDR3 amino acids: CASSPTEAFF. The CDR3 DNA reads as TGTGCCAGCAGCCCCACTGAAGCTTTCTTT.